Below are 29 T cell receptor beta chains sequenced from a single sample in a study of beta chain features in type 1 diabetes (dated by TCRdb to 2016 to 2018). Libraries came from the immunoSEQ multiplex PCR assay. The entire isolated RNA was reverse transcribed using the High Capacity cDNA Reverse Transcription Kit, and thus expressed TCRB transcripts were sequenced. TCRdb re-hosts the immuneACCESS table, in-frame sequences only. Its copies lack some clones; in the studies checked, an unresolved V gene accounts for under half of them, and the cause for the rest is not known. The sample contains 900,000 or so clones, 15% to 20% of them found a single time. 0.02% to 0.03% of the sample belongs to the ten largest clones. Specimen: naive CD4+ T cells from blood. The label giving this sample's cell subset or site can be read as: true naive CD4+ T cells. Every receptor here comes from a woman between 18 and 30 years old in good health.

This clone was counted a few times. Other DNA sequences in the sample encode the same CDR3. The chain has TRBV7-9 and TRBJ2-5, with D possibly matching TRBD2 (7 bases). V lost 2 bases and J 5 bases, leaving 12 bases between the germline ends. The CDR3 extends over 14 amino acids. CDR1 and CDR2 from the germline V gene are SEHNR and FQNEAQ (reference sequence). CDR3 nucleotide sequence: TGTGCCAGCAGCTTAATGGGGGGGCTGGAGACCCAGTACTTC. Encoded protein: CASSLMGGLETQYF.

The chain has TRBV5-6 and TRBJ1-2; D gene unclear. Germline values: CDR1 SGHDT, CDR2 YYEEEE. The V end was cut by 6 bases, the J end by 3 bases, with 12 bases between. This CDR3 has 13 amino acids. CDR3 residues: CASNQLDYYGYTF. The DNA of the CDR3 is TGTGCCAGCAACCAACTCGACTACTATGGCTACACCTTC.

Concerning this clone itself: One base away lies a much larger clone, so this may be a sequencing read error. The rearrangement joins TRBV7-9 to TRBJ2-5, with TRBD2 as a possible D gene (5 bases). The J call may be faulty, since TRBJ2-7 better matches the DNA end. The CDR3 totals 13 residues. CDR1 is SEHNR and CDR2 is FQNEAQ in the germline V gene (reference sequence). The CDR3: CASSLAGAYEQYF. DNA of the CDR3: TGTGCCAGCAGCTTAGCGGGAGCCTACGAGCAGTACTTC.

This clone was recorded a few times. The chain is built from TRBV28 and TRBJ2-1, with D possibly being TRBD1 (6 bases). This CDR3 is built from 14 residues. The V gene's germline CDR1 is MDHEN and CDR2 SYDVKM. The V end lost 2 bases, the J end lost 5 bases, and 10 bases lay between the germline ends. CDR3 protein: CASSLLGGHNEQFF. CDR3 DNA sequence: TGTGCCAGCAGTTTACTAGGGGGACACAATGAGCAGTTCTTC.

This clone has more than one count but fewer than ten. Other DNA sequences of this sample code for an identical CDR3. The CDR3 nucleotides read TGCAGCGTTGTTGGGCACCAAGAGACCCAGTACTTC. Translated, it gives CSVVGHQETQYF. The chain has TRBV29-1 and TRBJ2-5; D ambiguous. Trimming removed 4 bases from V and 0 bases from J, with 6 bases in between. The CDR3 is 12 amino acids. CDR1 is SQVTM, CDR2 ANQGSEA, per germline.

This clone came up a few times. The J gene is TRBJ1-5, the V gene TRBV7-9; no firm D call. The CDR3 totals 15 residues. V lost 5 bases to trimming and J lost 7 bases, with 18 bases between them. Germline CDR1 is SEHNR and CDR2 is FQNEAQ (reference sequence). CDR3 nucleotides: TGTGCCAGCAGCCCTATAGATGGTTCGTGGCAGCCCCAGCATTTT. It encodes CASSPIDGSWQPQHF.

This clone was observed a few times. V gene TRBV5-1 combines with J gene TRBJ2-7; D is unclear. Germline V gives CDR1 SGHRS, CDR2 YFSETQ. Trimming took off 4 bases at V and 6 bases at J, with 20 bases between the two ends. The CDR3 covers 15 residues. CDR3 sequence reads: CASSRKDETFPEQYF. Here the CDR3 DNA reads TGCGCCAGCAGCCGAAAGGACGAAACCTTCCCCGAGCAGTACTTC.

The V call is TRBV7-8, the J call TRBJ2-1; unclear D gene. The length of the CDR3 is 15 residues. Trimming took 0 bases from V and 0 from J, leaving 6 bases between them. Germline V gene sequence: CDR1 SGHVS, CDR2 FQNEAQ. The CDR3 loop reads CASSLAQSSYNEQFF. Written as DNA, the CDR3 is TGTGCCAGCAGCTTAGCCCAGAGCTCCTACAATGAGCAGTTCTTC.

This clone was observed a handful of times. The J gene is TRBJ2-7, the V gene TRBV7-2, with D tentatively TRBD2 (6 bases). The CDR3 loop spans 18 amino acids. Deletions cut 4 bases from V and 2 bases from J, with 24 bases between. Germline assignment: CDR1 SGHTA and CDR2 FQGNSA. The CDR3 spells CASSSYRGTGIFTYEQYF. CDR3 DNA sequence: TGTGCCAGCAGCTCCTATCGGGGGACCGGAATATTTACCTACGAGCAGTACTTC.

This clone appeared a few times. The chain has TRBV5-1 and TRBJ2-3; D not resolved. Germline V lookup: CDR1 SGHRS, CDR2 YFSETQ. Trimming pared 1 base from V and 2 bases from J, leaving 8 bases between. There are 14 residues in the CDR3. The CDR3 here is CASSLNGNTDTQYF. CDR3 DNA sequence: TGCGCCAGCAGCTTGAACGGCAACACAGATACGCAGTATTTT.

The V gene is TRBV7-8, the J gene TRBJ2-2; tentative D call: TRBD1 (5 bases). Per germline, CDR1 SGHVS and CDR2 FQNEAQ. The ends were cut back, 10 bases at V and 4 bases at J, with 16 bases in the middle. There are 14 residues in the CDR3. The CDR3 DNA follows: TGTGCCACCAAGACAGTTTACGGCACCGGGGAGCTGTTTTTT. Its protein is CATKTVYGTGELFF. Based on the CDR3 plus reference TRBV7-8 and TRBJ2-2, the full variable domain is GAGVSQSPRYKVAKRGQDVALRCDPISGHVSLFWYQQALGQGPEFLTYFQNEAQLDKSGLPSDRFFAERPEGSVSTLKIQRTQQEDSAVYLCATKTVYGTGELFFGEGSRLTVL.

The rearrangement uses TRBV7-2 and TRBJ2-1, with D perhaps matching TRBD2 (5 bases). The length of the CDR3 is 15 residues. The germline gives CDR1 SGHTA, CDR2 FQGNSA. Between the trimmed V and J ends, which lost 6 bases and 1 base, there was a span of 13 bases. CDR3 DNA sequence: TGTGCCAGCAGGTTGAGGGCGCGGTCCTACAATGAGCAGTTCTTC. Its protein is CASRLRARSYNEQFF.

This clone was counted a few times. Different DNA sequences within this sample yield the same CDR3. This chain uses TRBV18 with TRBJ1-1, with D hard to call. Deletions cut 6 bases from V and 1 base from J, with 12 bases between. Germline lookup yields CDR1 KGHSH and CDR2 LQKENI. The CDR3 totals 14 residues. The CDR3 reads CASSRREENTEAFF. The CDR3 DNA is TGTGCCAGCTCTCGGCGAGAGGAGAACACTGAAGCTTTCTTT. The full variable domain, its missing parts supplied by reference TRBV18 and TRBJ1-1, is NAGVMQNPRHLVRRRGQEARLRCSPMKGHSHVYWYRQLPEEGLKFMVYLQKENIIDESGMPKERFSAEFPKEGPSILRIQQVVRGDSAAYFCASSRREENTEAFFGQGTRLTVV.

This clone was counted between two and nine times. The chain couples TRBV19 to TRBJ1-4; a possible D gene is TRBD1 (6 bases). Germline V gene sequence: CDR1 LNHDA, CDR2 SQIVND (reference sequence). V was shortened by 4 bases and J by 6 bases, with 18 bases between the two germline ends. The CDR3 extends over 16 amino acids. CDR3 loop: CASSTLGQPGDEKLFF. The CDR3 DNA reads as TGTGCCAGTAGTACCCTCGGACAGCCTGGGGATGAAAAACTGTTTTTT.

This chain uses TRBV7-2 with TRBJ1-2; TRBD1 is a possible D gene (5 bases). The CDR3 length is 13 residues. The germline gives CDR1 SGHTA, CDR2 FQGNSA. Trimming pared 7 bases from V and 8 bases from J, leaving 17 bases between. Here the CDR3 DNA reads TGTGCCAGCAAGGGGCAAGAGGGAGCCGGCTACACCTTC. This translates into CASKGQEGAGYTF. The full variable domain, rest sourced from reference TRBV7-2 and TRBJ1-2, is GAGVSQSPSNKVTEKGKDVELRCDPISGHTALYWYRQSLGQGLEFLIYFQGNSAPDKSGLPSDRFSAERTGGSVSTLTIQRTQQEDSAVYLCASKGQEGAGYTFGSGTRLTVV.

This clone was counted between two and nine times. V and J are TRBV7-9 and TRBJ1-1; D perhaps matches TRBD1 (6 bases). The CDR3 has 15 residues. Looked up from germline, CDR1 is SEHNR and CDR2 is FQNEAQ (reference sequence). V lost 7 bases, J lost 7 bases, and 22 bases lay in between. The CDR3: CASTIDGGHLIEAFF. CDR3 coding DNA: TGTGCCAGCACCATCGACGGGGGACACTTGATTGAAGCTTTCTTT.

The chain recombines TRBV11-2 with TRBJ2-1, with a tentative D call TRBD2 (6 bases). V lost 6 bases and J lost 4, with 16 bases in between. The CDR3 length is 15 residues. CDR1 and CDR2 from the germline V gene are SGHAT and FQNNGV. The CDR3 DNA sequence: TGTGCCAGCAGGGCGGGGCTAGCCGATTACAATGAGCAGTTCTTC. Residues: CASRAGLADYNEQFF.

This clone was counted only a few times. The CDR3 here is CAIRGLAGIGSTDTQYF. The DNA of the CDR3 is TGTGCCATCAGGGGACTAGCGGGAATTGGTAGCACAGATACGCAGTATTTT. This chain links TRBV10-3 with TRBJ2-3, with 13 nucleotides matching TRBD2. Germline-derived CDR1 and CDR2 are ENHRY and SYGVKD. The trim removed 6 bases at V and 0 bases at J, leaving 6 bases unmatched. CDR3 size: 17 residues.

In this sample, this clone turned up a few times. Other DNA sequences from this sample encode an identical CDR3 as well. The CDR3 protein is CASSAGGSGANVLTF. The CDR3 bases are TGTGCCAGCAGTGCGGGTGGCTCTGGGGCCAACGTCCTGACTTTC. The chain is built from TRBV28 and TRBJ2-6, with D perhaps TRBD2 (5 bases). Germline CDR1 reads MDHEN; CDR2 reads SYDVKM. This CDR3 is built from 15 residues. The V end was cut by 5 bases, the J end by 0 bases, with 8 bases between.

The chain joins TRBV7-9 to TRBJ2-3, with 14 bases fitting TRBD2. Per germline, CDR1 SEHNR and CDR2 FQNEAQ (reference sequence). The junction had 9 bases not matched to a gene; V was cut back by 1 base and J by 6 bases. There are 18 residues in the CDR3. For the CDR3, the DNA is TGTGCCAGCAGCTTAGTTGGGACTAGCGGGAGTGCCGGCGATACGCAGTATTTT. Protein product: CASSLVGTSGSAGDTQYF.

The DNA for the CDR3 is TGTGCCAGCAGCTTGGGTGTAGTCGGGCAAGAGACCCAGTACTTC. Protein product: CASSLGVVGQETQYF. The chain recombines TRBV5-4 with TRBJ2-5; D unresolved. The V and J ends lost 0 bases and 2 bases respectively, with 11 bases between them. Per germline, CDR1 SGHNT and CDR2 YYREEE (reference sequence). The CDR3 has 15 residues.

The V call is TRBV19, the J call TRBJ2-1, with 10 bases aligning to TRBD2. The V gene's germline CDR1 is LNHDA and CDR2 SQIVND (reference sequence). The CDR3 loop spans 15 amino acids. Trimming cost V 7 bases and J 2 bases; bases outside gene matches: 5. The CDR3 DNA reads as TGTGCCAGTACCCCTAGCGGGAGCCCCTACAATGAGCAGTTCTTC. It is translated as CASTPSGSPYNEQFF.

This clone was counted a few times. The chain uses TRBV7-6 and TRBJ2-3; D not resolved. This CDR3 comprises 12 residues. V was pared by 1 base and J by 3 bases, with 2 bases between. Germline V gene lookup returns CDR1 SGHVS and CDR2 FNYEAQ. Here the CDR3 DNA reads TGTGCCAGCAGCTTAGAAACAGATACGCAGTATTTT. This codes for CASSLETDTQYF.

This clone was seen more than once but under ten times. The V gene is TRBV7-9, the J gene TRBJ2-7, with TRBD2 matching over 7 bases. The CDR3 totals 15 residues. CDR1 and CDR2 from the germline V gene are SEHNR and FQNEAQ (reference sequence). After removal of 2 bases from V and 2 bases from J, the junction contained 6 bases not matched to a gene. The CDR3 sequence is CASSLQAGRAYEQYF. CDR3 DNA: TGTGCCAGCAGCTTACAAGCGGGACGGGCCTACGAGCAGTACTTC. Complete variable domain (other parts from reference TRBV7-9 and TRBJ2-7): DTGVSQNPRHKITKRGQNVTFRCDPISEHNRLYWYRQTLGQGPEFLTYFQNEAQLEKSRLLSDRFSAERPKGSFSTLEIQRTEQGDSAMYLCASSLQAGRAYEQYFGPGTRLTVT.

The chain joins TRBV4-3 to TRBJ2-3; 7 nucleotides line up with TRBD1. This CDR3 spans 17 amino acids. V lost 0 bases, J lost 3 bases, and 9 bases stayed unmatched. Germline V gene lookup returns CDR1 LGHNA and CDR2 YSLEER. The CDR3 DNA reads TGCGCCAGCAGCCAAGACCTGGGACAGTGGGGGACAGATACGCAGTATTTT. Its protein is CASSQDLGQWGTDTQYF.

The chain recombines TRBV7-9 with TRBJ2-4; D gene ambiguous. Germline loops: CDR1 SEHNR, CDR2 FQNEAQ (reference sequence). The CDR3 has 12 amino acids. The V and J ends lost 5 bases and 2 bases respectively, with 4 bases between them. CDR3 residues: CASSQTKNIQYF. The CDR3 nucleotides read TGTGCCAGCAGCCAAACCAAAAACATTCAGTACTTC.

This clone was counted between two and nine times. The rearrangement uses TRBV5-1 and TRBJ1-1, with TRBD1 as a possible D gene (6 bases). CDR1 SGHRS and CDR2 YFSETQ come from the germline V gene. The ends were cut back, 0 bases at V and 4 bases at J, with 13 bases in the middle. This CDR3 comprises 15 residues. CDR3 nucleotide sequence: TGCGCCAGCAGCTTGGGGATAACGACAGGCACTGAAGCTTTCTTT. This codes for CASSLGITTGTEAFF.

This clone has just a few counts. V and J are TRBV15 and TRBJ2-7, with TRBD2 matching over 7 bases. The CDR3 is made up of 16 amino acids. Germline CDR1 and CDR2: LNHNV and YYDKDF (reference sequence). The V and J ends lost 0 bases and 5 bases, in that order; junction bases with no gene match: 10. The CDR3 protein is CATSRDIAAGDHEQYF. As DNA, the CDR3 is TGTGCCACCAGCAGAGATATAGCTGCGGGAGATCACGAGCAGTACTTC.

The table lists this clone with a few counts. The chain employs TRBV7-6 and TRBJ2-7; 7 bases agree with TRBD2. J was trimmed by 5 bases and V by 2 bases; bases with no gene match: 12. This CDR3 is built from 16 residues. Germline values: CDR1 SGHVS, CDR2 FNYEAQ. The CDR3 here is CASSLLSWGGENEQYF. The CDR3 bases are TGTGCCAGCAGCTTACTCTCCTGGGGGGGAGAGAACGAGCAGTACTTC.